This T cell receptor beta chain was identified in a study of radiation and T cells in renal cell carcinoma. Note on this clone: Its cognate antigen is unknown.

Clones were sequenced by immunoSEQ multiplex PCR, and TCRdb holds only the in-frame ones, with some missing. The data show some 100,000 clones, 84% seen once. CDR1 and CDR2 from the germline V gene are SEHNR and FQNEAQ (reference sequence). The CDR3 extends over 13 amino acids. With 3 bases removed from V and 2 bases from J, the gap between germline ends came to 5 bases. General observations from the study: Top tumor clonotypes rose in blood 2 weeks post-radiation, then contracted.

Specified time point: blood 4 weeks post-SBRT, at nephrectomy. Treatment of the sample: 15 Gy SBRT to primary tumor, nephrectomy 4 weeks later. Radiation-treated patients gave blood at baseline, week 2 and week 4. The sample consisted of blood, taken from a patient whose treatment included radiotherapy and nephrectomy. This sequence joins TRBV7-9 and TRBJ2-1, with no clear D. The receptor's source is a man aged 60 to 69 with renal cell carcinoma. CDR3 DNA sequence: TGTGCCAGCAGCTTGGCCGCCTACAATGAGCAGTTCTTC. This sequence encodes CASSLAAYNEQFF.